This TCR beta chain came from a study of cytomegalovirus exposure and HLA in healthy donors. Study-wide results and limits: In a later analysis, first-cohort TCR clusters were found to tend to co-occur in the approximately 120 validation repertoires.

TCRdb's copy holds only in-frame clones and misses some; the assay was immunoSEQ multiplex PCR. The sample lists some 140,000 clones, 80% to 90% occurring once. As for this clone: What it recognizes is unknown.

Germline trimming cut 5 bases from V and 0 bases from J; bases unmatched to any gene: 6. This CDR3 contains 15 residues. Per germline, CDR1 LNHNV and CDR2 YYDKDF (reference sequence). The material sequenced was PBMCs. The genes are TRBV15 and TRBJ2-7; 8 bases match TRBD2. The clonotype was recovered from a man between 18 and 35 years old in good health and CMV-seropositive. CDR3: CATSHGAGGSYEQYF. The CDR3 DNA is TGTGCCACCAGCCACGGGGCGGGGGGCTCCTACGAGCAGTACTTC.